The rows below give T cell receptor beta chains drawn from one sample of a study of OX40 agonist ivuxolimab in advanced cancers. Repertoires were generated with immunoSEQ multiplex PCR, while TCRdb's copy carries only in-frame clones and drops some. The sample has tens of thousands of clones, 80% to 90% seen once. The specimen comprised CD4+ or CD8+ T cells sorted from blood, sampled in a trial of the OX40 agonist ivuxolimab. The source is an adult with an advanced solid tumor such as melanoma, head and neck, liver or kidney cancer. Both conserved end residues are part of each CDR3. The D gene is left open where the match is weak. The size entry is marked missing in some rows and otherwise reads once, few, many or a size class.

clone_size d_call j_call v_call cdr3_nt cdr3_aa
. . TRBJ2-5 TRBV30 TGTGCCTGGAGTGGGCTAGCGAGAGCTGGAGCCCAGTACTTC CAWSGLARAGAQYF
. TRBD2 TRBJ2-7 TRBV28 TGTGCCAGCAGTTTTTTCCTTCGGACTAGCGGATCTCGCTCCTACGAGCAGTACTTC CASSFFLRTSGSRSYEQYF
. . TRBJ1-1 TRBV9 TGTGCCAGCAGCGCACAAGCAGCTACGAACACTGAAGCTTTCTTT CASSAQAATNTEAFF
. TRBD1 TRBJ1-5 TRBV28 TGTGCCAGCAGTCTGGGGACAGGGGGGTATCGATATAGCAATCAGCCCCAGCATTTT CASSLGTGGYRYSNQPQHF
. TRBD1 TRBJ2-5 TRBV27 TGTGCCAGCAGCAAAAAAACAGGGGGCGCTGGGGAGACCCAGTACTTC CASSKKTGGAGETQYF
once . TRBJ1-1 TRBV5-6 TGTGCCAGCAGCGCGGTGAACACTGAAGCTTTCTTT CASSAVNTEAFF
. TRBD1 TRBJ2-5 TRBV7-9 TGTGCCAGCAGCACCCGGACAGGGGTTATTGAAGAGACCCAGTACTTC CASSTRTGVIEETQYF
. TRBD1 TRBJ1-3 TRBV5-4 TGTGCCAGCAGCTTGACAGGGGCCTCTGGAAACACCATATATTTT CASSLTGASGNTIYF
. TRBD2 TRBJ2-7 TRBV27 TGTGCCAGCAGTTTATCGCGACTAGCGTCCTACGAGCAGTACTTC CASSLSRLASYEQYF
. . TRBJ1-1 TRBV27 TGTGCCAGCAGCCACCCCCGGGGATTAGTCTCTGAAGCTTTCTTT CASSHPRGLVSEAFF
. . TRBJ1-1 TRBV9 TGTGCCAGCAGCCCAGGGCGAAGGGACACTGAAGCTTTCTTT CASSPGRRDTEAFF
. TRBD2 TRBJ2-7 TRBV10-3 TGTGCCATCGGTTGGACTAGCGGGTCGACCTACGAGCAGTACTTC CAIGWTSGSTYEQYF
. . TRBJ2-3 TRBV18 TGTGCCAGCTCACCACCCACAGGGAGGTCTGTAAATACGCAGTATTTT CASSPPTGRSVNTQYF
once . TRBJ2-4 TRBV10-3 TGTGCCATCAGTGAGTCGAGGGGGGCCATTCAGTACTTC CAISESRGAIQYF
. . TRBJ1-2 TRBV19 TGTGCCAGTAGTGTTCCCGGGACGGACTATGGCTACACCTTC CASSVPGTDYGYTF
. TRBD2 TRBJ2-1 TRBV18 TGTGCCAGCTCACGATCCGCCGGGACTAGCGGGACGTCCTACAATGAGCAGTTCTTC CASSRSAGTSGTSYNEQFF
. . TRBJ2-3 TRBV25-1 TGTGCCAGCAGTGACGCGGCGGGCGTAGATACGCAGTATTTT CASSDAAGVDTQYF
. . TRBJ2-6 TRBV28 TGTGCCAGCAGTCCCCTGGGCGCTGGGGCCAACGTCCTGACTTTC CASSPLGAGANVLTF
. TRBD1 TRBJ2-5 TRBV2 TGTGCCAGCAAGGCCGGGACAGGGGTGGGGGAGACCCAGTACTTC CASKAGTGVGETQYF
. . TRBJ2-7 TRBV28 TGTGCCAGCAGTATCGAGGGGGTTGGGTACGAGCAGTACTTC CASSIEGVGYEQYF
. . TRBJ1-1 TRBV6-5 TGTGCCAGCAGGTTTGACAGGAACACTGAAGCTTTCTTT CASRFDRNTEAFF
. . TRBJ1-4 TRBV18 TGTGCCAGCTCCGGGGGCAGTTCACGGGATGAAAAACTGTTTTTT CASSGGSSRDEKLFF
. TRBD2 TRBJ2-5 TRBV5-4 TGTGCCAGCAGCTTGGCAGCGGGGGGGCGGGGAGAGACCCAGTACTTC CASSLAAGGRGETQYF
. . TRBJ2-3 TRBV7-3 TGTGCCAGCAGCTTAAAACGAGAAGATACGCAGTATTTT CASSLKREDTQYF
. . TRBJ2-1 TRBV19 TGTGCCAGTAGTATAGGACCAGGGACCTACAATGAGCAGTTCTTC CASSIGPGTYNEQFF
. TRBD1 TRBJ1-2 TRBV9 TGTGCCAGCAGCGTATATCAGGGGGCGAATGGCTACACCTTC CASSVYQGANGYTF
. . TRBJ1-1 TRBV2 TGTGCCAGCAGTGTAGTAGGGGGGAATCACGGTGAAGCTTTCTTT CASSVVGGNHGEAFF
. . TRBJ1-2 TRBV27 TGTGCCAGCTCCGGCAGCTACTATGGCTACACCTTC CASSGSYYGYTF
. . TRBJ2-1 TRBV7-2 TGTGCCAGCAGGCCCCCCGGGAGTAGCTCCTACAATGAGCAGTTCTTC CASRPPGSSSYNEQFF
. . TRBJ2-6 TRBV19 TGTGCCAGTAGTGTCTCTACCTCATCATTCGGACCTTCTGGGGCCAACGTCCTGACTTTC CASSVSTSSFGPSGANVLTF
. TRBD2 TRBJ2-1 TRBV13 TGTGCCAGCAGCTTAAAGTCCGGACTAGCGGGAGTCAATGAGCAGTTCTTC CASSLKSGLAGVNEQFF
. . TRBJ1-5 TRBV6-4 TGTGCCAGCAGTGACTCCCGGGGTCAGCCCCAGCATTTT CASSDSRGQPQHF
. TRBD1 TRBJ2-3 TRBV11-3 TGTGCCAGCAGCCGGGACAGCAGCACAGATACGCAGTATTTT CASSRDSSTDTQYF
. . TRBJ1-1 TRBV29-1 TGCAGCGTTGAAATGACAGATAACACTGAAGCTTTCTTT CSVEMTDNTEAFF
few . TRBJ1-1 TRBV29-1 TGCAGCGTTGTTAGTCTCGTATACACTGAAGCTTTCTTT CSVVSLVYTEAFF
. . TRBJ1-4 TRBV28 TGTGCCAGCAGCCCCGGCGGACAAGCAACTAATGAAAAACTGTTTTTT CASSPGGQATNEKLFF
. TRBD1 TRBJ1-3 TRBV7-2 TGTGCCAGCAGCCCAGGGGGCGCGAGAAACACCATATATTTT CASSPGGARNTIYF
few . TRBJ1-3 TRBV9 TGTGCCAGCAGCGTGGCAGCCTCTGGAAACACCATATATTTT CASSVAASGNTIYF
few . TRBJ1-3 TRBV19 TGTGCCAGTAGTATGTGGGGAGCTGGAAACACCATATATTTT CASSMWGAGNTIYF
. TRBD1 TRBJ1-4 TRBV9 TGTGCCAGCAGCGGCGGGACAGGGAATGAAAAACTGTTTTTT CASSGGTGNEKLFF
. . TRBJ2-7 TRBV7-9 TGTGCCAGCACCACAGGGGGGGGATGGGAGCAGTACTTC CASTTGGGWEQYF
. TRBD1 TRBJ1-6 TRBV15 TGTGCCACCAGCCGCCGGGACAGGGGTAGAGGTTCACCCCTCCACTTT CATSRRDRGRGSPLHF